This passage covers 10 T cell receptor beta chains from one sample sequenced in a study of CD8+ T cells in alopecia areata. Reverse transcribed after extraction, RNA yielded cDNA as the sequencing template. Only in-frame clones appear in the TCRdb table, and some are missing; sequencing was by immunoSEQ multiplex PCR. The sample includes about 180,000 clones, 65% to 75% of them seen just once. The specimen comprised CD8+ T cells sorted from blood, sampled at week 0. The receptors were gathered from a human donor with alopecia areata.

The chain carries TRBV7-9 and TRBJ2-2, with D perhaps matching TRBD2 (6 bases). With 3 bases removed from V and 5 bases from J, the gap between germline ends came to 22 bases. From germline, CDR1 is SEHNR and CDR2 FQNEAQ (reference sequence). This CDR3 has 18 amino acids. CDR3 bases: TGTGCCAGCAGCTTCCCGTCCCAGGGACTCTATGGAACCGGGGAGCTGTTTTTT. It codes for CASSFPSQGLYGTGELFF.

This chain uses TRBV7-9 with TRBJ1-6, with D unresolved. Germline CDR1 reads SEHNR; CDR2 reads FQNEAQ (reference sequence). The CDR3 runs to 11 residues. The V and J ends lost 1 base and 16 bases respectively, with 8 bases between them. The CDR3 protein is CASSLGRLLHF. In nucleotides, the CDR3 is TGTGCCAGCAGCTTAGGCCGCCTACTCCACTTT. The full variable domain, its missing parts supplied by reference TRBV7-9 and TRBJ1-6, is DTGVSQNPRHKITKRGQNVTFRCDPISEHNRLYWYRQTLGQGPEFLTYFQNEAQLEKSRLLSDRFSAERPKGSFSTLEIQRTEQGDSAMYLCASSLGRLLHFGNGTRLTVT.

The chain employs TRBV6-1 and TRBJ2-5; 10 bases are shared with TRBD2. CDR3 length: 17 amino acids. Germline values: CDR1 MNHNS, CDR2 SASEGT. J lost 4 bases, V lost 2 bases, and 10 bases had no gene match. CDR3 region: CASSERRLAGEGETQYF. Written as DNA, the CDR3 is TGTGCCAGCAGTGAAAGGAGGCTAGCGGGGGAGGGAGAGACCCAGTACTTC.

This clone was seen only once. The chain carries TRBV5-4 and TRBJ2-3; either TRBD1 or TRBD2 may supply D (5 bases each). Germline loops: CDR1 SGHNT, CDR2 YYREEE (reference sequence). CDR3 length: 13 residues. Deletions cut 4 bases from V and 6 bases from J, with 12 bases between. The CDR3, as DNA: TGTGCCAGCAGCCCAGGGTGGGAGGATACGCAGTATTTT. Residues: CASSPGWEDTQYF.

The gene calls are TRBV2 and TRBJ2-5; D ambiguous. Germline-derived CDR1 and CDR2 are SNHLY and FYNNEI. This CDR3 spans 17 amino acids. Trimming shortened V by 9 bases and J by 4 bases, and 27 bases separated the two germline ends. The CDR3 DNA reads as TGTGCCAGGGAACGAGAGGAAATGTCGGCTATGGGAGAGACCCAGTACTTC. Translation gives CAREREEMSAMGETQYF. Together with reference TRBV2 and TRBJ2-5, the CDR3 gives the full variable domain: EPEVTQTPSHQVTQMGQEVILRCVPISNHLYFYWYRQILGQKVEFLVSFYNNEISEKSEIFDDQFSVERPDGSNFTLKIRSTKLEDSAMYFCAREREEMSAMGETQYFGPGTRLLVL.

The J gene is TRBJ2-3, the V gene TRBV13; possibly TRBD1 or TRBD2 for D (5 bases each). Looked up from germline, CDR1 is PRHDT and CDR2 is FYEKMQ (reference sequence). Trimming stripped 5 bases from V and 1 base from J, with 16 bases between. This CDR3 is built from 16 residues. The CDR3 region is CASSPNRGAGTDTQYF. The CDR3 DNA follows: TGTGCCAGCAGCCCGAACCGGGGCGCGGGCACAGATACGCAGTATTTT. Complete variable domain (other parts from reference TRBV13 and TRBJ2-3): AAGVIQSPRHLIKEKRETATLKCYPIPRHDTVYWYQQGPGQDPQFLISFYEKMQSDKGSIPDRFSAQQFSDYHSELNMSSLELGDSALYFCASSPNRGAGTDTQYFGPGTRLTVL.

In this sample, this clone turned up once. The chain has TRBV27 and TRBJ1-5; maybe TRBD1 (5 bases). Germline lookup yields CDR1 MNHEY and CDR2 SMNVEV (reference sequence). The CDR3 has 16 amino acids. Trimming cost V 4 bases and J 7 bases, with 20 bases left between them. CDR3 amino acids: CASSSRAGRVGQPQHF. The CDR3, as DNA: TGTGCCAGCAGTTCAAGGGCAGGCAGGGTCGGCCAGCCCCAGCATTTT.

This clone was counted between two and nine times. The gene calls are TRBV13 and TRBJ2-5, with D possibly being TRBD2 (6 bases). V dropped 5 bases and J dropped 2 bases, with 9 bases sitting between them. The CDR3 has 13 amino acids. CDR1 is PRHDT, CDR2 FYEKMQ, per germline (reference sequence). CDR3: CASSGGSQETQYF. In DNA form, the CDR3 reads TGTGCCAGCAGCGGAGGGTCACAAGAGACCCAGTACTTC.

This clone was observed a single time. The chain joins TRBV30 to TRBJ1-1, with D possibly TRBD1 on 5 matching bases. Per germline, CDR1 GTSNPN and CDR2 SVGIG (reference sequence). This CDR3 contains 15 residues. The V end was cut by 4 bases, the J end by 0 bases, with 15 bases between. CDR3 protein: CAWKKRRGMNTEAFF. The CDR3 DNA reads TGTGCCTGGAAAAAGAGGAGGGGTATGAACACTGAAGCTTTCTTT.

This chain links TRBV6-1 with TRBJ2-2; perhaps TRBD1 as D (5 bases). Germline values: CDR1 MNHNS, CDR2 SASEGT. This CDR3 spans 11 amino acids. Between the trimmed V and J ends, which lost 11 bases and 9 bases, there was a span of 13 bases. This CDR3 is CAGQGEWELFF. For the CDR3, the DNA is TGTGCCGGGCAGGGTGAATGGGAGCTGTTTTTT.